Below, 11 T cell receptor beta chains from the same sample are listed, as sequenced in a study of T cell responses to AZD1222 COVID-19 vaccine. Profiling relied on immunoSEQ multiplex PCR, and the TCRdb table lists in-frame clones only, not all of them. This sample has approximately 150,000 clones, with 90% found just once. Sequences were derived from peripheral blood, sampled 28 days after the second AZD1222 dose. The origin of the receptors is an adult who received the AZD1222 COVID-19 vaccine.

This sequence joins TRBV6-1 and TRBJ1-5, with D hard to call. This CDR3 is 14 amino acids long. Germline CDR1 is MNHNS and CDR2 is SASEGT. Trimming pared 1 base from V and 2 bases from J, leaving 6 bases between. As DNA, the CDR3 is TGTGCCAGCAGTGAAGTTCGGGGCAATCAGCCCCAGCATTTT. It codes for CASSEVRGNQPQHF.

This clone was detected once. The V gene is TRBV19, the J gene TRBJ1-5; D is possibly TRBD1 (5 bases). The CDR3 is 16 amino acids. Per germline, CDR1 LNHDA and CDR2 SQIVND (reference sequence). Trimming stripped 5 bases from V and 0 bases from J, with 14 bases between. CDR3 nucleotides: TGTGCCAGTAGTGTCAGTCTGGGACGTAGCAATCAGCCCCAGCATTTT. The encoded protein is CASSVSLGRSNQPQHF.

The chain combines TRBV7-7 with TRBJ2-5; 9 positions agree with TRBD2. Germline lookup yields CDR1 SSHAT and CDR2 FNYEAQ (reference sequence). With 4 bases clipped from V and 5 bases from J, the junction kept 5 bases outside the gene matches. The CDR3 totals 14 residues. CDR3 loop: CASSSRGTSETQYF. CDR3 nucleotides: TGTGCCAGCAGCTCGCGGGGGACTAGCGAGACCCAGTACTTC.

This sequence joins TRBV7-8 and TRBJ1-6; 7 positions agree with TRBD1. The germline V gene has CDR1 SGHVS and CDR2 FQNEAQ. The CDR3 totals 15 residues. The V and J ends lost 0 bases and 7 bases, in that order; junction bases with no gene match: 3. CDR3 sequence (DNA): TGTGCCAGCAGCTTAGCAGCGACAGGGAATTCACCCCTCCACTTT. Its translation is CASSLAATGNSPLHF.

The rearrangement joins TRBV7-3 to TRBJ2-7; D perhaps matches TRBD1 (6 bases). CDR3 length: 14 residues. V shed 5 bases and J shed 3 bases, with 14 bases lying between them. The germline CDR1 and CDR2 sequences are SGHTA and FQGTGA. In DNA form, the CDR3 reads TGTGCCAGCAGCCCGGGTGGCAGGGGCTACGAGCAGTACTTC. As protein: CASSPGGRGYEQYF.

With respect to this clone: At the DNA level, this CDR3 is encoded by other sequences in the same sample as well. The chain employs TRBV30 and TRBJ2-7; TRBD1 matches at 10 bases. Germline assignment: CDR1 GTSNPN and CDR2 SVGIG (reference sequence). The junction had 4 bases not matched to a gene; V was cut back by 2 bases and J by 3 bases. The CDR3 is 14 amino acids. The CDR3 sequence is CAWSPGTGDYEQYF. CDR3 sequence (DNA): TGTGCCTGGAGTCCCGGGACAGGGGACTACGAGCAGTACTTC. Looking up the rest from reference TRBV30 and TRBJ2-7 gives the full variable domain: SQTIHQWPATLVQPVGSPLSLECTVEGTSNPNLYWYRQAAGRGLQLLFYSVGIGQISSEVPQNLSASRPQDRQFILSSKKLLLSDSGFYLCAWSPGTGDYEQYFGPGTRLTVT.

This rearrangement joins TRBV6-4 to TRBJ1-1; TRBD1 aligns across 7 bases. V lost 2 bases, J lost 6 bases, and 12 bases stayed unmatched. The CDR3 has 16 amino acids. Germline V gene sequence: CDR1 MRHNA, CDR2 SNTAGT. The CDR3 DNA is TGTGCCAGCAGTGACCGGCAGGGACAGTCGATCGCTGAAGCTTTCTTT. It is translated as CASSDRQGQSIAEAFF.

This sequence joins TRBV5-1 and TRBJ1-2; tentative D call: TRBD1 (6 bases). The CDR3 loop spans 16 amino acids. V was shortened by 0 bases and J by 3 bases, with 15 bases between the two germline ends. Germline values: CDR1 SGHRS, CDR2 YFSETQ. The CDR3 loop reads CASSLGAPGAYYGYTF. The CDR3 DNA follows: TGCGCCAGCAGCTTGGGGGCGCCAGGGGCCTACTATGGCTACACCTTC.

By sample fraction, this clone is medium-sized. V usage is TRBV11-2 and J usage is TRBJ1-1; D remains unclear. Germline lookup yields CDR1 SGHAT and CDR2 FQNNGV. The CDR3 covers 11 residues. V gave up 4 bases and J gave up 7 bases, with 7 bases separating them. CDR3 DNA sequence: TGTGCCAGCAGCTCATACAATGAAGCTTTCTTT. Protein product: CASSSYNEAFF.

The rearrangement links TRBV27 to TRBJ1-5; D is undetermined. This CDR3 has 15 amino acids. Germline V CDR1 and CDR2: MNHEY, SMNVEV (reference sequence). V was shortened by 6 bases and J by 1 base, with 13 bases between the two germline ends. The DNA of the CDR3 is TGTGCCAGCAGGGGCAGGAGCGACAGCAATCAGCCCCAGCATTTT. Encoded protein: CASRGRSDSNQPQHF.

This sequence joins TRBV19 and TRBJ1-4, with 8 bases lining up with TRBD1. Germline values: CDR1 LNHDA, CDR2 SQIVND (reference sequence). This CDR3 is 16 amino acids long. The trim removed 5 bases at V and 8 bases at J, leaving 13 bases unmatched. CDR3 in amino acids: CASSRTRDRLREKLFF. CDR3 bases: TGTGCCAGTAGTCGAACACGGGACAGGTTGCGGGAAAAACTGTTTTTT.